This TCR beta chain was sequenced for a study of blood T cell repertoires in COVID-19. Study information: The analysed material was cDNA or gDNA that came from T cells, B-cell-depleted T cells, or PBMCs.

In the authors' workflow: Reference gene primer amplification gave nucleated cell count estimates. This table comes from immunoSEQ multiplex PCR, and its TCRdb copy is limited to in-frame clones, with some not included. From that table come the V and J calls and clone size; the DNA was used to work out D and trimming. The repertoire holds under 250,000 clones, with roughly 88% as singletons. This CDR3 spans 14 amino acids. The ends lost 1 base at V and 9 bases at J; junction bases unmatched: 7. Germline values: CDR1 SGHDT, CDR2 YYEEEE. Followed longitudinally, the Seattle patients had been enrolled during active infection.

The sequence derives from a woman in her twenties or thirties with COVID-19, enrolled during active disease. Sequencing used peripheral blood. The genes are TRBV5-6 and TRBJ2-7; 10 bases are shared with TRBD1. The CDR3 DNA follows: TGTGCCAGCAGCTTGAGGGACAGGGGATCCGTGCAGTACTTC. Protein: CASSLRDRGSVQYF.